This record covers a single T cell receptor (beta chain). This may stem from a read error, because a much larger clone lies one nucleotide away. Trimming removed 1 base from V and 6 bases from J; junction bases left unmatched: 7. The CDR3 extends over 15 amino acids. Germline assignment: CDR1 MGHRA and CDR2 YSYEKL. RNA transcripts gave rise to amplified TCR beta CDR3 regions. The study used the HTBI primer set for a first-round RT-PCR of the TCR CDR3. TCRdb itself ran the multiplex PCR reads through MiXCR, one entry per CDR3 protein. The table includes about 200,000 distinct CDR3 sequences, less than 20% detected once. The data originate from a study of T cells in Graves' hyperthyroidism and ophthalmopathy.

The genes are TRBV4-1 and TRBJ1-1, with TRBD1 matching over 8 bases. Input material: blood. The clonotype was recovered from a woman aged 50 to 60 with Graves' hyperthyroidism. The CDR3 sequence is CASSQGTGWDAEAFF. The DNA of the CDR3 is TGCGCCAGCAGCCAAGGGACAGGGTGGGACGCTGAAGCTTTCTTT.